These T cell receptor beta chains were read from a single sample in a study of cytomegalovirus exposure and HLA in healthy donors. Sequenced by immunoSEQ multiplex PCR; TCRdb stores in-frame clones only, minus some. Counted here are about 120,000 clones, 80% occurring once; the ten biggest clones make up 2% to 2.5%. The sample was PBMCs. The source of these receptors is a man aged 25 to 40 in good health and CMV-seronegative. The CDR3 runs from the conserved cysteine through the conserved F or W. Part of the rows lack a size; the others show once, few, many or a class for expanded clones.

J	V	size	length	CDR3
TRBJ1-5	TRBV30	.	15	CAWRRQGWGNQPQHF
TRBJ1-2	TRBV7-2	.	16	CASSFTPRDIHYGYTF
TRBJ2-1	TRBV10-2	.	12	CASSLSFVEQFF
TRBJ1-1	TRBV5-1	.	13	CASSLDTNTEAFF
TRBJ2-1	TRBV2	.	15	CASGVGWGGFNEQFF
TRBJ2-5	TRBV11-2	.	16	CASSLWGAGGPETQYF
TRBJ2-3	TRBV4-3	.	15	CASSQSYRGTDTQYF
TRBJ1-1	TRBV2	.	14	CASSVDRQLRRAFF
TRBJ1-5	TRBV5-6	.	14	CASSLRGPGQPQHF
TRBJ2-3	TRBV18	once	15	CASSPPVEREDTQYF
TRBJ2-7	TRBV6-1	.	13	CASSETDRREQYF
TRBJ2-7	TRBV29-1	.	13	CSVPGQGLYEQYF
TRBJ1-1	TRBV6-6	.	13	CASSYPRNTEAFF
TRBJ2-3	TRBV5-1	.	15	CASSERTGDTDTQYF
TRBJ1-1	TRBV6-5	.	15	CASSYLAGSNTEAFF
TRBJ2-5	TRBV6-5	.	14	CASRHRGHQETQYF
TRBJ2-7	TRBV30	.	13	CAWSPLGTGGRYF
TRBJ2-7	TRBV10-2	once	13	CASTLTSGREQYF
TRBJ2-7	TRBV7-7	.	15	CASSPTLVSSYEQYF
TRBJ1-4	TRBV5-1	.	15	CASSSPGQGDEKLFF
TRBJ1-5	TRBV2	.	15	CASSDIVSGGEPQHF
TRBJ1-1	TRBV15	.	15	CATSRARTGSPHAFF
TRBJ2-3	TRBV11-2	.	15	CASSPPGFRTDTQYF
TRBJ2-3	TRBV10-1	.	17	CASSERTGVGRTDTQYF
TRBJ1-5	TRBV6-5	.	15	CASRNMGQGHQPQHF
TRBJ2-7	TRBV28	once	13	CASSLAGNYEQYF
TRBJ2-7	TRBV10-3	.	14	CATRGSRQGNEQYF
TRBJ1-5	TRBV19	once	14	CASRLDRVSQPQHF
TRBJ2-2	TRBV7-9	.	16	CASSLVRQSRPGELFF
TRBJ2-3	TRBV11-2	.	14	CASSINSGLDTQYF
TRBJ2-3	TRBV9	.	16	CASSVALGTSTDTQYF
TRBJ1-1	TRBV18	.	14	CASSPILGNTEAFF
TRBJ1-1	TRBV10-3	.	15	CAISESGGAGTEAFF
TRBJ1-2	TRBV27	.	14	CASSLSRTGDGYTF
TRBJ1-1	TRBV28	few	14	CASSAQGAITEAFF